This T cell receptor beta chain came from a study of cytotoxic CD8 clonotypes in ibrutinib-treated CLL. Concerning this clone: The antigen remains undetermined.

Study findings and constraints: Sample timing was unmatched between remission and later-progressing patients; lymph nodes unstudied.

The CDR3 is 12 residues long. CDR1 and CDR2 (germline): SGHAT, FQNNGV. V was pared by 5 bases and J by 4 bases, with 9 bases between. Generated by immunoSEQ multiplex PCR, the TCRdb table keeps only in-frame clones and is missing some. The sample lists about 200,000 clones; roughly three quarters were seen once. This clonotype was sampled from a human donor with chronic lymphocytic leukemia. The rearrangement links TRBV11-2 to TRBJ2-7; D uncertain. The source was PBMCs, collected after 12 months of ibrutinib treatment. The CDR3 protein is CASSNNGYEQYF. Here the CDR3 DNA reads TGTGCCAGCAGCAACAACGGTTACGAGCAGTACTTC.